The rows below give T cell receptor beta chains drawn from one sample of a study of Ad26.COV2.S vaccination and SARS-CoV-2 variants. TCRdb's table, derived via immunoSEQ multiplex PCR, lists solely in-frame clones and lacks some. The sample holds about 350,000 clones, around 84% seen once. Specimen: peripheral blood, collected in a trial of Ad26.COV2.S vaccine versus placebo. These receptors came from a person between 18 and 65 years old who received the Ad26.COV2.S COVID-19 vaccine or a placebo. Each CDR3 is given with its conserved first and last residue. D genes are given only for firm matches. Part of the rows lack a size; the others show once, few, many or a class for expanded clones.

TRBV6-4,TRBJ1-1,few,-,CASSERRNTEAFF,TGTGCCAGCAGTGAACGGAGGAACACTGAAGCTTTCTTT
TRBV5-1,TRBJ2-6,few,-,CASSLEVLSGANVLTF,TGCGCCAGCAGCTTGGAGGTGCTCTCTGGGGCCAACGTCCTGACTTTC
TRBV5-4,TRBJ1-1,-,TRBD1,CASSSTGIQEAFF,TGTGCCAGCAGCTCGACAGGGATTCAAGAGGCTTTCTTT
TRBV11-2,TRBJ2-5,-,-,CASSLGDQETQYF,TGTGCCAGCAGCTTAGGCGATCAAGAGACCCAGTACTTC
TRBV29-1,TRBJ1-1,-,-,CSVGFRRDTEAFF,TGCAGCGTTGGGTTCAGACGGGACACTGAAGCTTTCTTT
TRBV6-2/TRBV6-3,TRBJ1-5,-,-,CASSYRDQPQHF,TGTGCCAGCAGTTACCGAGATCAGCCCCAGCATTTT
TRBV2,TRBJ2-7,-,-,CASSARAGGSYEQYF,TGTGCCAGCAGTGCCCGGGCAGGTGGATCCTACGAGCAGTACTTC
TRBV4-3,TRBJ2-7,-,-,CASSQDSSRSYEQYF,TGCGCCAGCAGCCAAGATAGCTCCCGCTCCTACGAGCAGTACTTC
TRBV27,TRBJ2-7,-,-,CASSLFGSGYEQYF,TGTGCCAGCAGTTTATTCGGGTCTGGCTACGAGCAGTACTTC
TRBV5-8,TRBJ2-7,-,-,CASSLGTQHYEQYF,TGTGCCAGCAGCTTAGGGACACAACACTACGAGCAGTACTTC
TRBV2,TRBJ2-1,-,-,CATRGEAQKQFF,TGTGCCACCCGAGGAGAGGCCCAAAAGCAGTTCTTC
TRBV5-6,TRBJ1-2,-,-,CASSGGRGRSGYTF,TGTGCCAGCAGCGGAGGACGGGGCCGGTCGGGCTACACCTTC
TRBV6-2/TRBV6-3,TRBJ1-5,-,-,CASSYVPGVPNQPQHF,TGTGCCAGCAGTTACGTGCCGGGGGTGCCGAATCAGCCCCAGCATTTT
TRBV27,TRBJ2-2,once,TRBD2,CASSPDPGGLDTGELFF,TGTGCCAGCAGTCCCGATCCGGGGGGGCTAGACACCGGGGAGCTGTTTTTT
TRBV18,TRBJ2-2,once,-,CASPRPTGPNTGELFF,TGTGCCAGCCCCCGCCCAACAGGTCCGAACACCGGGGAGCTGTTTTTT
TRBV5-1,TRBJ2-1,-,-,CASSLIAETVGEQFF,TGCGCCAGCAGCCTCATAGCGGAGACGGTCGGTGAGCAGTTCTTC
TRBV24-1,TRBJ2-3,-,TRBD2,CATSDPGLAGGIDTQYF,TGTGCCACCAGTGATCCGGGACTAGCGGGAGGTATAGATACGCAGTATTTT